Here is one T cell receptor (beta chain) with its context. The record originates from a study of CD8 T cells in Susac syndrome. Random hexamers were used to reverse transcribe an amount of about 0.45 to 1 ug RNA. One entry per CDR3 protein, called by TCRdb with MiXCR from the immunoSEQ multiplex PCR reads. In the table there are about 190,000 distinct CDR3 sequences, approximately 96% of which are singletons. CDR3 length: 14 amino acids. Germline values: CDR1 MDHEN, CDR2 SYDVKM. Trimming pared 6 bases from V and 7 bases from J, leaving 13 bases between. The chain employs TRBV28 and TRBJ1-6, with D possibly matching TRBD1 (6 bases). This TCR came from a human donor with Susac syndrome. The sequenced material came from CD4+ T cells from PBMCs. The CDR3 sequence: CASSPGAMNSPLHF. As DNA, the CDR3 is TGTGCCAGCAGCCCAGGGGCTATGAATTCACCCCTCCACTTT. Full variable domain (missing parts from reference TRBV28 and TRBJ1-6): DVKVTQSSRYLVKRTGEKVFLECVQDMDHENMFWYRQDPGLGLRLIYFSYDVKMKEKGDIPEGYSVSREKKERFSLILESASTNQTSMYLCASSPGAMNSPLHFGNGTRLTVT.